The clone carrying this TCR beta chain was counted ten times or more. Its antigen remains unknown. TCRdb used MiXCR to reprocess the 5' RACE reads, holding one entry per CDR3 protein. The sample consists of roughly 90,000 distinct CDR3 sequences, about an eighth of them appearing once. These data are taken from a study of early T cells in non-severe SARS-CoV-2 infection. Germline CDR1 is ENHRY and CDR2 is SYGVKD. The CDR3 is 13 residues long. V was pared by 6 bases and J by 6 bases, with 6 bases of the junction left unmatched. General observations from the study: Database matching using VDJdb favored anti-spike CD8 responses, with private and CD4 specificities left missing.

Sequencing used whole blood. The receptor comes from an adult who was a healthcare worker with PCR-confirmed SARS-CoV-2 infection or an uninfected control (not recorded which). The chain couples TRBV10-3 to TRBJ1-2; 8 bases line up with TRBD1. CDR3 sequence (DNA): TGTGCCATCAGCCCAGGACAGGGCAATGGCTACACCTTC. It yields the protein CAISPGQGNGYTF.